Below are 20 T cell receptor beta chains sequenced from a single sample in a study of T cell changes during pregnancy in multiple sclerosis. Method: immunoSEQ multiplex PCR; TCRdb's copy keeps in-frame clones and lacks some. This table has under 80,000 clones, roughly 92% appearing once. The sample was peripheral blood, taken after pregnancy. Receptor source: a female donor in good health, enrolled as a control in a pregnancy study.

CDR3 loop: CASRGGYEQYF. The CDR3 coding sequence is TGTGCCAGCAGGGGGGGGTACGAGCAGTACTTC. The gene calls are TRBV28 and TRBJ2-7, with 7 bases fitting TRBD2. The CDR3 length is 11 residues. The germline V gene has CDR1 MDHEN and CDR2 SYDVKM. The ends lost 6 bases at V and 4 bases at J; junction bases unmatched: 0.

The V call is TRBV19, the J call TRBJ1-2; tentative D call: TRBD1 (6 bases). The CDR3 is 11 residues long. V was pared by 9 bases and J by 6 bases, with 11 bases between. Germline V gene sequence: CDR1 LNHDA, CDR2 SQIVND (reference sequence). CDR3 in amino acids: CASEGGNGYTF. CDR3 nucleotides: TGTGCCAGCGAGGGGGGGAATGGCTACACCTTC.

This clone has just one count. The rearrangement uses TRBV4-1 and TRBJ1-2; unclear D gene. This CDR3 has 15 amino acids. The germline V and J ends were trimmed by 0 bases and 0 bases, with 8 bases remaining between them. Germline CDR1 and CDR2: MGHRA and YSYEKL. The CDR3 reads CASSQEGIANYGYTF. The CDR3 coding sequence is TGCGCCAGCAGCCAAGAGGGCATAGCTAACTATGGCTACACCTTC.

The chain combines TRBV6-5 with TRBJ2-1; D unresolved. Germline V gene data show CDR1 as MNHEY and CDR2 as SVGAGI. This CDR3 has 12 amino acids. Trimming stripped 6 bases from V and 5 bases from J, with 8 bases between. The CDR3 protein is CASRGPHNEQFF. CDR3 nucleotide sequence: TGTGCCAGCAGGGGCCCCCACAATGAGCAGTTCTTC.

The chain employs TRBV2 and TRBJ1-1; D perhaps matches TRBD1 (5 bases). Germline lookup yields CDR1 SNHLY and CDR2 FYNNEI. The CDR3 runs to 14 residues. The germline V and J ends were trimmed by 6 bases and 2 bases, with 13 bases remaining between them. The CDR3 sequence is CASRTRVYNTEAFF. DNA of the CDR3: TGTGCCAGCAGAACCAGGGTATACAACACTGAAGCTTTCTTT. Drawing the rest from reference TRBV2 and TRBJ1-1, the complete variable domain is EPEVTQTPSHQVTQMGQEVILRCVPISNHLYFYWYRQILGQKVEFLVSFYNNEISEKSEIFDDQFSVERPDGSNFTLKIRSTKLEDSAMYFCASRTRVYNTEAFFGQGTRLTVV.

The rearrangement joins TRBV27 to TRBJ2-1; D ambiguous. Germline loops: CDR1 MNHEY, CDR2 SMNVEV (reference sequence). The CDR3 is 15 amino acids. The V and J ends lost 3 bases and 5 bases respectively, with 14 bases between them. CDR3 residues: CASSFEATPNNEQFF. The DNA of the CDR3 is TGTGCCAGCAGTTTCGAGGCTACGCCGAACAATGAGCAGTTCTTC.

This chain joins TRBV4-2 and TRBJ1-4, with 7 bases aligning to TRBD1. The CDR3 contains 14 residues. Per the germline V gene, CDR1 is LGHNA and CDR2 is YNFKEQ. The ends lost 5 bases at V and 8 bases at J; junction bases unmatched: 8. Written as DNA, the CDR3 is TGTGCCAGCAGCTCCCGACAGGGTCGCGAAAAACTGTTTTTT. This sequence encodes CASSSRQGREKLFF.

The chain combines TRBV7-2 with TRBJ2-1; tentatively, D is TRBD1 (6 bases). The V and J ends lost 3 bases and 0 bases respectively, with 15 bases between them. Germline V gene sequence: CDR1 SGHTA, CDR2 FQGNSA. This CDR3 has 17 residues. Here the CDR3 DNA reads TGTGCCAGCAGCTTTCCTCAGACAGGCAGCTCCTACAATGAGCAGTTCTTC. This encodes CASSFPQTGSSYNEQFF.

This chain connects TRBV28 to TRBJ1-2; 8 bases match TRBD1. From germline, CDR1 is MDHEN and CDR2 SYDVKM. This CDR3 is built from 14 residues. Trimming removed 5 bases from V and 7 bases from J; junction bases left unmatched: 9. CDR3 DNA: TGTGCCAGCAGTCCAGACAGGGGTTGGAGTGGCTACACCTTC. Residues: CASSPDRGWSGYTF.

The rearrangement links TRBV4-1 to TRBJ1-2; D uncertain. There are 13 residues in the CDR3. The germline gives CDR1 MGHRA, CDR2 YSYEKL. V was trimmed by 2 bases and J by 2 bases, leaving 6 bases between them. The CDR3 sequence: CASSQRENYGYTF. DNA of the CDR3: TGCGCCAGCAGCCAAAGGGAGAACTATGGCTACACCTTC.

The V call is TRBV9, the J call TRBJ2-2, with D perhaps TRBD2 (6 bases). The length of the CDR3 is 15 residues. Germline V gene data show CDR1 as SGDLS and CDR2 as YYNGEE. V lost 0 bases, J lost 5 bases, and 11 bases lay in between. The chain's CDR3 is CASSVEGLATGELFF. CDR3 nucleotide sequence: TGTGCCAGCAGCGTAGAGGGGCTAGCGACCGGGGAGCTGTTTTTT.

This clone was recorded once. The CDR3 DNA sequence: TGTGCCAGCAGCCCAGCTAGGGGGAACATTCAGTACTTC. It is translated as CASSPARGNIQYF. The genes are TRBV13 and TRBJ2-4, with a possible D match to TRBD1 (6 bases). CDR3 size: 13 residues. V lost 5 bases and J lost 7, with 12 bases in between. CDR1 and CDR2 from the germline V gene are PRHDT and FYEKMQ (reference sequence).

The CDR3: CASSLPGSQPQHF. The CDR3 DNA follows: TGTGCCAGCAGCTTGCCAGGGTCCCAGCCCCAGCATTTT. V and J are TRBV5-5 and TRBJ1-5; D is possibly TRBD1 (5 bases). The V gene lost 1 base and the J gene lost 7 bases, with 9 bases spanning the gap. The CDR3 totals 13 residues. Germline V gene data show CDR1 as SGHKS and CDR2 as YYEKEE (reference sequence).

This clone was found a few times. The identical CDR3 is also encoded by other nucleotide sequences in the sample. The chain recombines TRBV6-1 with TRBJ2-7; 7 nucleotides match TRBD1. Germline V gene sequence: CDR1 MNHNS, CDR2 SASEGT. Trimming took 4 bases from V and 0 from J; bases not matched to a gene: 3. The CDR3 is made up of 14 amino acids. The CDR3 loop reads CASSGRGSSYEQYF. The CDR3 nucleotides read TGTGCCAGCAGTGGCAGGGGGAGCTCCTACGAGCAGTACTTC.

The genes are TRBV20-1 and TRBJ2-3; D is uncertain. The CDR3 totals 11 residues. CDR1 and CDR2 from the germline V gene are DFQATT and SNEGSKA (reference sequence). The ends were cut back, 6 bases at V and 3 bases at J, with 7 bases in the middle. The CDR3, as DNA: TGCAGTGCAATAGTAACAGATACGCAGTATTTT. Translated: CSAIVTDTQYF.

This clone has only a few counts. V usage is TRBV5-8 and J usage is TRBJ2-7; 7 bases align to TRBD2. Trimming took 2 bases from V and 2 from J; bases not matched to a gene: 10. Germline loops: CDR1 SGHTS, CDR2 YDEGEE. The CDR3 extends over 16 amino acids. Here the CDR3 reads CASSFRAGEIPYEQYF. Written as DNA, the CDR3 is TGTGCCAGCAGCTTCCGTGCGGGGGAAATCCCCTACGAGCAGTACTTC.

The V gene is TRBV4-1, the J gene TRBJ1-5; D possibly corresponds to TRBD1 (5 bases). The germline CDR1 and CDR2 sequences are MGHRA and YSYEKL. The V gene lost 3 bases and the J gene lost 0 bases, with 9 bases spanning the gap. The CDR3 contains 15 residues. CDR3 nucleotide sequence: TGCGCCAGCAGCCACGACAGCTATAGCAATCAGCCCCAGCATTTT. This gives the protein CASSHDSYSNQPQHF.

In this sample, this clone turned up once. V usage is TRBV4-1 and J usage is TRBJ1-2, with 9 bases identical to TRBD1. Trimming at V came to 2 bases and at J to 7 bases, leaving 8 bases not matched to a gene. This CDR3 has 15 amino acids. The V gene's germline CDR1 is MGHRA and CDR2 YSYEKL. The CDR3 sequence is CASSQPTGGASGYTF. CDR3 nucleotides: TGCGCCAGCAGCCAACCCACAGGGGGCGCGTCTGGCTACACCTTC.

In DNA form, the CDR3 reads TGTGCCAGCAGCTTCCCTCAAGCGAGCCTCAATGAGCAGTTCTTC. Its translation is CASSFPQASLNEQFF. This chain joins TRBV7-3 and TRBJ2-1; D remains unclear. The germline CDR1 and CDR2 sequences are SGHTA and FQGTGA. CDR3 size: 15 residues. The V end was cut by 3 bases, the J end by 6 bases, with 15 bases between.

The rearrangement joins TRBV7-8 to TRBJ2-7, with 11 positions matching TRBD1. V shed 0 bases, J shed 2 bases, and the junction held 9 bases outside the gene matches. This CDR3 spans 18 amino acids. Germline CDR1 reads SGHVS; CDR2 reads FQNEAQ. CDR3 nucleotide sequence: TGTGCCAGCAGCTTAGCAGATGGGCAGGGACAGGGGGCCTACGAGCAGTACTTC. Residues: CASSLADGQGQGAYEQYF.